These 5 T cell receptor beta chains were all obtained from the same sample, sequenced in a study of OX40 agonist ivuxolimab in advanced cancers. Only in-frame clones appear in the TCRdb table, and some are missing; sequencing was by immunoSEQ multiplex PCR. Of approximately 100,000 clones detected, about nine tenths appear once; the ten largest clones hold approximately 0.3%. The material was CD4+ or CD8+ T cells sorted from blood, obtained in a trial of the OX40 agonist ivuxolimab. All receptors come from an adult with an advanced solid tumor such as melanoma, head and neck, liver or kidney cancer.

In this sample, this clone turned up once. V gene TRBV4-3 combines with J gene TRBJ2-7, with 10 bases lining up with TRBD1. From germline, CDR1 is LGHNA and CDR2 YSLEER. The trim removed 6 bases at V and 2 bases at J, leaving 10 bases unmatched. The CDR3 consists of 16 residues. DNA for the CDR3: TGCGCCAGCAGTCGATCCACCGGGACAGGGGCCTACGAGCAGTACTTC. Protein product: CASSRSTGTGAYEQYF.

This clone was observed once. The V call is TRBV27, the J call TRBJ1-4; D call uncertain. V was shortened by 2 bases and J by 0 bases, with 4 bases between the two germline ends. Germline loops: CDR1 MNHEY, CDR2 SMNVEV (reference sequence). The CDR3 has 14 amino acids. In DNA form, the CDR3 reads TGTGCCAGCAGTTTACCCACAACTAATGAAAAACTGTTTTTT. Amino acid sequence: CASSLPTTNEKLFF.

This clone was picked up a small number of times. The chain couples TRBV9 to TRBJ1-3, with D unclear. With 0 bases removed from V and 3 bases from J, the gap between germline ends came to 7 bases. The CDR3 is 14 amino acids. CDR1 SGDLS and CDR2 YYNGEE come from the germline V gene. The CDR3 here is CASSVAPDGNTIYF. The CDR3 coding sequence is TGTGCCAGCAGCGTAGCCCCAGATGGAAACACCATATATTTT.

In its sample, this clone was seen once. The CDR3: CASSPGGNQPQHF. In nucleotides, the CDR3 is TGTGCCAGCAGCCCTGGGGGCAATCAGCCCCAGCATTTT. V and J are TRBV7-2 and TRBJ1-5, with D unclear. This CDR3 comprises 13 residues. V gave up 5 bases and J gave up 2 bases, with 7 bases separating them. CDR1 SGHTA and CDR2 FQGNSA come from the germline V gene.

The J gene is TRBJ2-3, the V gene TRBV7-2, with D tentatively TRBD2 (6 bases). The V gene lost 0 bases and the J gene lost 1 base, with 11 bases spanning the gap. This CDR3 is 16 amino acids long. Germline V gene data show CDR1 as SGHTA and CDR2 as FQGNSA. CDR3: CASSLAGTRGTDTQYF. The DNA of the CDR3 is TGTGCCAGCAGCTTAGCGGGGACTCGGGGCACAGATACGCAGTATTTT.